This T cell receptor (beta chain) comes out of a study of blood T cell repertoires in COVID-19. Turning to the study itself: The origin of the acute and convalescent COVID-19 samples was the United States, Italy and Spain. PBMCs, B-cell-depleted T cells, or T cells provided the cDNA or gDNA that made up the material.

Original data processing: Scientists estimated how many nucleated cells there were by amplifying reference gene primers. The protocol was immunoSEQ multiplex PCR, while the TCRdb copy is restricted to in-frame clones and leaves out a portion. V and J calls and clone size come straight from that table; D and trimming were deduced from the DNA. The table records just under 45,000 clones, 80% to 90% of them present only once. Germline V gives CDR1 MDHEN, CDR2 SYDVKM. V lost 2 bases to trimming and J lost 7 bases, with 11 bases between them. This CDR3 contains 13 residues. The source material was peripheral blood. The receptor comes from a middle-aged woman with acute or convalescent COVID-19. The J gene is TRBJ1-1, the V gene TRBV28; D ambiguous. The CDR3 DNA follows: TGTGCCAGCAGTTTACTTCTTTTCAGTGAAGCTTTCTTT. This codes for CASSLLLFSEAFF.